The present entry profiles one TCR beta chain with its context. Its cognate antigen is unknown. This entry comes from a study of T-cell memory formation after mild COVID-19. Study-wide findings and caveats: Among clones contracting day 15 to 85, CD4/CD8 was balanced, whereas later expanders leaned CD4+. In second-wave clones peaking day 37, SARS-CoV-2 specificity remained unconfirmed.

TCRalpha and TCRbeta libraries used 5'RACE with constant-segment primers and UMIs. TCRdb ran MiXCR on the 5' RACE reads and lists one entry per CDR3 protein. This table has over 40,000 distinct CDR3 sequences, roughly an eighth appearing once. The CDR3 runs 15 residues. The V and J ends lost 0 bases and 6 bases, in that order; junction bases with no gene match: 5. CDR1 is LGHNA and CDR2 is YSLEER in the germline V gene. The sequence came from a young man who had mild COVID-19 (a few samples of this study predate the infection). Cell type and time point are not known. Sequenced material: PBMCs or a T cell subset sorted from them (not recorded which). The V and J genes are TRBV4-3 and TRBJ2-7; 10 bases map to TRBD1. DNA of the CDR3: TGCGCCAGCAGCCAAGAAGGGACAGGGGTCCGCGAGCAGTACTTC. Protein: CASSQEGTGVREQYF.